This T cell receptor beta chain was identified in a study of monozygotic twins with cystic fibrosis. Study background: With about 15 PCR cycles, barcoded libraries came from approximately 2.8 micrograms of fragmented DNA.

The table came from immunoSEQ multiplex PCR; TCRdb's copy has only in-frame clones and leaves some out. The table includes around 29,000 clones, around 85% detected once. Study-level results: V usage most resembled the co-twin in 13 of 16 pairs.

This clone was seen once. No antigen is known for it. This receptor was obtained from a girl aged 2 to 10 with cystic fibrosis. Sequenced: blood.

In nucleotides, the CDR3 is TGTGCCAGCAGCTTAGCAGTAAACACCGGGGAGCTGTTTTTT. Translating it yields CASSLAVNTGELFF. The chain couples TRBV7-6 to TRBJ2-2, with D unresolved. The CDR3 runs 14 residues. V was cut by 0 bases and J by 2 bases, with 4 bases left in between. Per germline, CDR1 SGHVS and CDR2 FNYEAQ.